This T cell receptor beta chain was sequenced for a study of human T cells and chemical hapten exposure. CDR1 PRHDT and CDR2 FYEKMQ come from the germline V gene (reference sequence). Trimming pared 4 bases from V and 4 bases from J, leaving 12 bases between. The length of the CDR3 is 14 residues. Time point denoted: patch test 1, 2 weeks after DPC sensitization. The treatment was: therapeutic diphenylcyclopropenone sensitization with weekly scalp DPC. The table lists this clonotype with many counts. Its antigen is not known. Study-wide points: It was expanded TCRs that formed significantly more large CDR3 similarity clusters than controls did.

What the library attached to individual cDNA molecules were unique molecular identifiers. TCRdb ran MiXCR on the RACE reads and lists one entry per CDR3 protein. The sample yields some 49,000 distinct CDR3 sequences, 9% to 9.5% seen once. The chain combines TRBV13 with TRBJ2-3; maybe TRBD2 (5 bases). The receptor was isolated from a woman aged 45-65 years with alopecia areata. Some clones in this sample may be carry-over from other donors' samples. Sequencing used whole blood, obtained in connection with sensitization to the hapten diphenylcyclopropenone (DPC). The CDR3 bases are TGTGCCAGCAGCTCGGATTCGGAGGCAGATACGCAGTATTTT. Protein product: CASSSDSEADTQYF.